This is a list of T cell receptor beta chains from one sample in a study of beta chain features in type 1 diabetes. Method: immunoSEQ multiplex PCR; TCRdb's copy keeps in-frame clones and lacks some. Of roughly 610,000 clones detected, roughly 15% appear once; the ten largest clones hold 0.09% to 0.095%. The sample was naive CD4+ T cells from blood. These TCRs come from a man between 18 and 29 years old in good health. CDR3s leave out the opening cysteine and the closing phenylalanine or tryptophan. Only part of the rows carry a size: once, few, many, or a class if the clone is expanded.

CDR3 protein,V gene,clone size
ASGLRVWGGDRSYNEQF,TRBV12-5,NA
ASSLRGNTEAF,TRBV7-3,few
ASSLRQKQETQY,TRBV5-4,few
ARRLSGANVLT,TRBV2,few
ASSQEALGGDGYT,TRBV14,NA
ASAGGVMNTEAF,TRBV5-1,few
ASSRRGDSYEQY,TRBV27,NA
ASSSRPGGKYEQY,TRBV6-6,few
ASSPNADRNGYT,TRBV7-9,NA
ASGGGAATNEKLF,TRBV28,NA
ASSLASPSNQPQH,TRBV7-9,few
ASSENTEAF,TRBV7-2,few
ASSLRLNSGANVLT,TRBV5-1,few
ASSAGTSGSTDTQY,TRBV18,NA
ASSRTGRGTGELF,TRBV11-3,NA
ASSVATPGSSTDTQY,TRBV9,NA
ASSERDKNSPLH,TRBV6-1,NA
ASTQDRGDREQF,TRBV5-4,NA
ASSFTGGLREAF,TRBV7-9,NA
ASRDRINQPQH,TRBV28,NA
ASSVGQTNTGELF,TRBV19,few
ASSWMAASTEAF,TRBV5-1,NA
SVEVPRGAGGELRDQETQY,TRBV29-1,NA
ASSLWSGVYEQF,TRBV28,few
ASSSIKGFHEQF,TRBV9,NA
ASSLQGTQETQY,TRBV5-6,few
ATARDSRETQY,TRBV2,few
ASSPRVENTEAF,TRBV18,few
ASSLELAVQETQY,TRBV5-6,NA
AISEVTVVYGYT,TRBV10-3,few
RGLGTEAF,TRBV20-1,NA
ASSPGGNQPQH,TRBV4-2,few
SANQPKGGLQETQY,TRBV29-1,NA
ASFQYGGPWYGYT,TRBV6-5,few
ASSLVGSFRTSGRITGGEQF,TRBV5-1,NA
ALTTGNSNMNTEAF,TRBV28,NA
ASSPRGTGTYEQY,TRBV18,NA
ASSGFYEQY,TRBV5-1,NA
ASSFSSGYSHEQY,TRBV28,few
ASSVGLAEVQETQY,TRBV9,few
ASSGTGEQY,TRBV6-1,NA
ASRGNRGGKTQY,TRBV25-1,few
ATSRSPPDTQY,TRBV15,NA
ASSPGQGRYEQY,TRBV7-2,few
ASSSYRVSADTQY,TRBV11-2,few
AWSVRRASTEAF,TRBV30,NA
ASSLMGLAGEYTQY,TRBV7-9,NA
ASSFPGQGIAEQY,TRBV28,NA
ASSLAPTGHSNYGYT,TRBV11-1,NA
ASSQDGLAGDTQY,TRBV4-2,NA